These 21 T cell receptor beta chains came from one sample sequenced in a study of regulatory dendritic cells for organ transplantation. Sequencing used immunoSEQ multiplex PCR; TCRdb keeps in-frame clones, though not all of them. The sample holds some 35,000 clones, about 89% seen once. Sequencing used naive CD4+ T cells from blood. Subset described: CD45RA+ naive T cells. The receptors derive from a human donor in good health.

V usage is TRBV28 and J usage is TRBJ2-4; D is possibly TRBD1 (6 bases). Germline values: CDR1 MDHEN, CDR2 SYDVKM. Trimming left V 5 bases short and J 3 bases short, with 14 bases between. There are 15 residues in the CDR3. CDR3 residues: CASSVIRQVKNIQYF. In nucleotides, the CDR3 is TGTGCCAGCAGTGTTATACGACAGGTCAAAAACATTCAGTACTTC.

The rearrangement links TRBV6-1 to TRBJ2-3; D is possibly TRBD1 (6 bases). The ends were cut back, 3 bases at V and 0 bases at J, with 10 bases in the middle. The CDR3 contains 15 residues. Looked up from germline, CDR1 is MNHNS and CDR2 is SASEGT. CDR3 in amino acids: CASSEGASSTDTQYF. DNA for the CDR3: TGTGCCAGCAGTGAGGGGGCATCTAGCACAGATACGCAGTATTTT.

This clone occurred once. The rearrangement joins TRBV4-3 to TRBJ1-4; the D gene is possibly TRBD1 (6 bases). The CDR3 consists of 13 residues. Germline CDR1 and CDR2: LGHNA and YSLEER. The V end was cut by 0 bases, the J end by 7 bases, with 6 bases between. CDR3 DNA: TGCGCCAGCAGCCAAGAAGGGGGTGAAAAACTGTTTTTT. This sequence encodes CASSQEGGEKLFF.

There are a few counts of this clone. The chain combines TRBV11-1 with TRBJ2-7; no firm D call. This CDR3 is 14 amino acids long. The V and J ends lost 6 bases and 5 bases respectively, with 17 bases between them. CDR1 SGHAT and CDR2 FQDESV come from the germline V gene (reference sequence). CDR3 sequence: CASSPPGPQDEQYF. The CDR3 DNA is TGTGCCAGCAGTCCCCCCGGGCCCCAGGACGAGCAGTACTTC. Full variable domain (rest looked up from reference TRBV11-1 and TRBJ2-7): EAEVAQSPRYKITEKSQAVAFWCDPISGHATLYWYRQILGQGPELLVQFQDESVVDDSQLPKDRFSAERLKGVDSTLKIQPAELGDSAMYLCASSPPGPQDEQYFGPGTRLTVT.

V is TRBV18 and J is TRBJ2-7; D might be TRBD2 (6 bases). The V end lost 3 bases, the J end lost 2 bases, and 17 bases lay between the germline ends. Per germline, CDR1 KGHSH and CDR2 LQKENI. The CDR3 covers 16 residues. CDR3 protein: CASSPLFSGSPYEQYF. For the CDR3, the DNA is TGTGCCAGCTCACCCCTGTTTAGCGGTTCTCCCTACGAGCAGTACTTC. Full variable domain (missing parts from reference TRBV18 and TRBJ2-7): NAGVMQNPRHLVRRRGQEARLRCSPMKGHSHVYWYRQLPEEGLKFMVYLQKENIIDESGMPKERFSAEFPKEGPSILRIQQVVRGDSAAYFCASSPLFSGSPYEQYFGPGTRLTVT.

This chain joins TRBV27 and TRBJ2-7; weak D call: TRBD2 (5 bases). V dropped 2 bases and J dropped 0 bases, with 11 bases sitting between them. CDR1 and CDR2 from the germline V gene are MNHEY and SMNVEV (reference sequence). The CDR3 extends over 15 amino acids. The CDR3 region is CASSLGRALSYEQYF. The CDR3 DNA is TGTGCCAGCAGTTTAGGGCGGGCGCTCTCCTACGAGCAGTACTTC.

The chain has TRBV2 and TRBJ2-1, with 14 bases identical to TRBD2. This CDR3 comprises 17 residues. From germline, CDR1 is SNHLY and CDR2 FYNNEI. The V segment lost 5 bases and the J segment 8 bases; nucleotides outside the gene matches: 11. CDR3: CASSRLGTSGRVDEQFF. The CDR3 nucleotides read TGTGCCAGCAGTAGACTCGGGACTAGCGGGAGAGTCGATGAGCAGTTCTTC. Looking up the rest from reference TRBV2 and TRBJ2-1 gives the full variable domain: EPEVTQTPSHQVTQMGQEVILRCVPISNHLYFYWYRQILGQKVEFLVSFYNNEISEKSEIFDDQFSVERPDGSNFTLKIRSTKLEDSAMYFCASSRLGTSGRVDEQFFGPGTRLTVL.

The V and J genes are TRBV2 and TRBJ2-7; D not resolved. Trimming took 1 base from V and 3 from J, leaving 1 base between them. Germline V gene sequence: CDR1 SNHLY, CDR2 FYNNEI. This CDR3 spans 11 amino acids. CDR3 DNA sequence: TGTGCCAGCAGTGAAGTCTACGAGCAGTACTTC. Protein sequence: CASSEVYEQYF.

This clone was counted once. The DNA for the CDR3 is TGTGCCAGCACCCGGAGCGGTCTCAAAGGTTCACCCCTCCACTTT. This translates into CASTRSGLKGSPLHF. This chain uses TRBV6-5 with TRBJ1-6; D remains unclear. V was shortened by 7 bases and J by 9 bases, with 19 bases between the two germline ends. CDR1 MNHEY and CDR2 SVGAGI come from the germline V gene. The CDR3 is 15 amino acids.

The rearrangement uses TRBV11-2 and TRBJ2-7; possible D gene TRBD1, 5 bases. This CDR3 is built from 12 residues. CDR1 is SGHAT and CDR2 is FQNNGV in the germline V gene. Trimming removed 3 bases from V and 3 bases from J, with 6 bases in between. This CDR3 reads CASSFQGYEQYF. For the CDR3, the DNA is TGTGCCAGCAGCTTTCAGGGCTACGAGCAGTACTTC.

The chain uses TRBV12-5 and TRBJ2-3, with 12 bases identical to TRBD2. Losses at the gene ends were 1 base for V and 6 bases for J; bases not matched to a gene: 26. The V gene's germline CDR1 is LGHNT and CDR2 FRNRAP. The CDR3 has 23 residues. The CDR3 DNA reads as TGTGCTAGTGGTTTGGACCCAAAGCTGACGACTAGCGGGAGTGTCTGGGTGGGGGATACGCAGTATTTT. As protein: CASGLDPKLTTSGSVWVGDTQYF.

The gene calls are TRBV11-2 and TRBJ1-1; 7 bases are shared with TRBD1. The CDR3 spans 13 residues. The trim removed 4 bases at V and 7 bases at J, leaving 6 bases unmatched. Germline CDR1 reads SGHAT; CDR2 reads FQNNGV. The CDR3 loop reads CASSYAPGGEAFF. CDR3 sequence (DNA): TGTGCCAGCAGCTACGCACCAGGGGGTGAAGCTTTCTTT. The whole variable domain, remainder taken from reference TRBV11-2 and TRBJ1-1, is EAGVAQSPRYKIIEKRQSVAFWCNPISGHATLYWYQQILGQGPKLLIQFQNNGVVDDSQLPKDRFSAERLKGVDSTLKIQPAKLEDSAVYLCASSYAPGGEAFFGQGTRLTVV.

The chain recombines TRBV5-4 with TRBJ2-1, with no clear D. Trimming left V 4 bases short and J 4 bases short, with 9 bases between. Germline V CDR1 and CDR2: SGHNT, YYREEE (reference sequence). The CDR3 runs 13 residues. The CDR3 DNA reads TGTGCCAGCAGCCTGAGGCCGTACAATGAGCAGTTCTTC. Its translation: CASSLRPYNEQFF.

The chain employs TRBV19 and TRBJ1-5, with D perhaps TRBD1 (5 bases). The CDR3 is made up of 16 amino acids. Germline V lookup: CDR1 LNHDA, CDR2 SQIVND (reference sequence). V was shortened by 5 bases and J by 6 bases, with 20 bases between the two germline ends. CDR3 DNA: TGTGCCAGTAGTCTCACCCGAAACGAGGGACCTCAGCCCCAGCATTTT. Translating it yields CASSLTRNEGPQPQHF.

The rearrangement links TRBV15 to TRBJ2-7; unclear D gene. Germline V gene lookup returns CDR1 LNHNV and CDR2 YYDKDF (reference sequence). The V and J ends lost 1 base and 2 bases respectively, with 6 bases between them. The CDR3 length is 13 residues. Here the CDR3 DNA reads TGTGCCACCAGCAGAGGACGAACCTACGAGCAGTACTTC. Translation: CATSRGRTYEQYF.

This chain links TRBV5-8 with TRBJ2-5, with 8 bases identical to TRBD1. CDR1 and CDR2 (germline): SGHTS, YDEGEE. V lost 1 base, J lost 4 bases, and 12 bases stayed unmatched. CDR3 length equals 17 residues. DNA of the CDR3: TGTGCCAGCAGCTTGAATTTAGTCCGCGACAGGGGAGAGACCCAGTACTTC. Translating gives CASSLNLVRDRGETQYF. Using reference TRBV5-8 and TRBJ2-5 for the parts outside the CDR3, the full variable domain is EAGVTQSPTHLIKTRGQQATLRCSPISGHTSVYWYQQALGLGLQFLLWYDEGEERNRGNFPPRFSGRQFPNYSSELNVNALELEDSALYLCASSLNLVRDRGETQYFGPGTRLLVL.

This chain joins TRBV7-9 and TRBJ2-7; maybe TRBD2 (5 bases). Trimming removed 4 bases from V and 5 bases from J, with 18 bases in between. Germline CDR1 SEHNR, CDR2 FQNEAQ (reference sequence). The CDR3 totals 15 residues. The DNA of the CDR3 is TGTGCCAGCAGCTCCCGGCGAGGGTCGAGCGACGAGCAGTACTTC. This translates into CASSSRRGSSDEQYF.

The chain uses TRBV4-3 and TRBJ2-3; TRBD2 might be the D (6 bases). Trimming removed 4 bases from V and 2 bases from J, with 13 bases in between. Germline values: CDR1 LGHNA, CDR2 YSLEER. The CDR3 length is 15 residues. CDR3 nucleotides: TGCGCCAGCAGCCTTAGCGGAAGCCCCACAGATACGCAGTATTTT. Protein product: CASSLSGSPTDTQYF.

DNA of the CDR3: TGTGCCAGCACTGGACCACACCCACCCTACGAGCAGTACTTC. It encodes CASTGPHPPYEQYF. This chain uses TRBV6-5 with TRBJ2-7; D call uncertain. Trimming stripped 7 bases from V and 2 bases from J, with 15 bases between. CDR1 is MNHEY and CDR2 is SVGAGI in the germline V gene. This CDR3 contains 14 residues.

V usage is TRBV2 and J usage is TRBJ2-7; 7 bases fit TRBD1. Germline V gives CDR1 SNHLY, CDR2 FYNNEI. V dropped 4 bases and J dropped 3; count of bases not matched to a gene: 0. This CDR3 region has 12 residues. The CDR3 loop reads CASSGQGYEQYF. CDR3 in DNA: TGTGCCAGCAGTGGACAGGGCTACGAGCAGTACTTC.

J is TRBJ2-5 and V is TRBV30; TRBD1 matches 10 bases. V shed 3 bases and J 7 bases; nucleotides not matched to a gene: 5. The length of the CDR3 is 13 residues. Germline V gene lookup returns CDR1 GTSNPN and CDR2 SVGIG (reference sequence). The CDR3 loop reads CAWSWDRGGTQYF. Here the CDR3 DNA reads TGTGCCTGGAGCTGGGACAGGGGAGGGACCCAGTACTTC.